These 22 T cell receptor beta chains originate from one sample sequenced in a study of blood T cells in healthy people across ages. The authors ran a second PCR of about 7 to 11 cycles using a sample-barcoded 5' primer and a J-beta primer mix. Using its own MiXCR run on the 5' RACE reads, TCRdb lists one record per CDR3 protein. The table shows 1.5 million to 1.8 million distinct CDR3 sequences, with under 55% occurring only once. The specimen was blood. Source of these receptors: a woman between 18 and 29 years old in good health.

This clonotype occurred once. The chain joins TRBV6-2 or TRBV6-3 to TRBJ1-6; D is uncertain. Looked up from germline, CDR1 is MNHEY and CDR2 is SVGEGT. V dropped 0 bases and J dropped 5 bases, with 8 bases sitting between them. The CDR3 extends over 15 amino acids. The CDR3 nucleotides are TGTGCCAGCAGTTACTCGGTCGTCCATAATTCACCCCTCCACTTT. As protein: CASSYSVVHNSPLHF.

The chain employs TRBV18 and TRBJ1-1; D not resolved. Trimming left V 5 bases short and J 4 bases short, with 11 bases between. The V gene's germline CDR1 is KGHSH and CDR2 LQKENI. The CDR3 sequence is 13 residues long. CDR3 DNA sequence: TGTGCCAGCTCATCTGACCGGCTCACTGAAGCTTTCTTT. Its translation: CASSSDRLTEAFF.

The chain recombines TRBV18 with TRBJ2-1, with 10 bases aligning to TRBD2. CDR1 and CDR2 (germline): KGHSH, LQKENI. The CDR3 runs to 17 residues. Germline trimming cut 2 bases from V and 3 bases from J; bases unmatched to any gene: 7. As DNA, the CDR3 is TGTGCCAGCTCACCAAGGGCTAGCGGGGGTCACTACAATGAGCAGTTCTTC. Translating it yields CASSPRASGGHYNEQFF.

This chain uses TRBV2 with TRBJ2-7; 8 bases map to TRBD1. V lost 7 bases, J lost 5 bases, and 10 bases stayed unmatched. Germline V gives CDR1 SNHLY, CDR2 FYNNEI. The CDR3 has 14 residues. This chain's CDR3 is CASTEIPQGDEQYF. CDR3 nucleotides: TGTGCCAGCACCGAAATCCCACAGGGGGACGAGCAGTACTTC.

The V gene is TRBV6-2 or TRBV6-3, the J gene TRBJ2-7; 14 positions agree with TRBD2. This CDR3 spans 17 amino acids. With V trimmed by 0 bases and J by 10 bases, 11 bases remained unmatched. CDR1 is MNHEY and CDR2 is SVGEGT in the germline V gene. Here the CDR3 DNA reads TGTGCCAGCAGTTACTCGCGGGGACTAGCGGGAGAGGAGACCCAGTACGTC. Translation gives CASSYSRGLAGEETQYV.

V and J are TRBV11-2 and TRBJ2-7, with D possibly TRBD1 on 7 matching bases. CDR3 length: 15 amino acids. Germline loops: CDR1 SGHAT, CDR2 FQNNGV. V lost 5 bases and J lost 2, with 16 bases in between. The CDR3 protein is CASSPAGGLPYEQYF. The CDR3 bases are TGTGCCAGCAGCCCCGCAGGGGGACTCCCCTACGAGCAGTACTTC. Drawing the rest from reference TRBV11-2 and TRBJ2-7, the complete variable domain is EAGVAQSPRYKIIEKRQSVAFWCNPISGHATLYWYQQILGQGPKLLIQFQNNGVVDDSQLPKDRFSAERLKGVDSTLKIQPAKLEDSAVYLCASSPAGGLPYEQYFGPGTRLTVT.

A few counts support this clonotype. The V call is TRBV29-1, the J call TRBJ2-5, with TRBD1 matching 8 bases. Germline CDR1 and CDR2: SQVTM and ANQGSEA. The CDR3 has 14 residues. J gave up 2 bases and V 4 bases, and 6 bases lay outside the gene matches. This CDR3 is CSVADREAQETQYF. The CDR3 DNA is TGCAGCGTTGCGGACAGGGAAGCTCAAGAGACCCAGTACTTC.

The sample holds a few counts of this clonotype. The gene calls are TRBV20-1 and TRBJ2-1; 10 nucleotides line up with TRBD2. The V gene end was trimmed by 6 bases and the J gene end by 7 bases; junction bases not matched to a gene: 9. The CDR3 is 14 amino acids. CDR1 and CDR2 (germline): DFQATT, SNEGSKA (reference sequence). The CDR3 DNA reads as TGCAGTGCGACCCTAGCGGGAGTTTGGAATGAGCAGTTCTTC. It codes for CSATLAGVWNEQFF.

The chain is built from TRBV6-6 and TRBJ1-6; possibly TRBD1 for D (6 bases). Trimming pared 6 bases from V and 7 bases from J, leaving 13 bases between. There are 14 residues in the CDR3. In germline, CDR1 is MNHNY, CDR2 SVGAGI (reference sequence). The CDR3 is CASRGDTRNSPLHF. In nucleotides, the CDR3 is TGTGCCAGCAGGGGGGACACTCGGAATTCACCCCTCCACTTT.

Only one count was recorded for this clonotype. V and J are TRBV4-3 and TRBJ2-2; D may be TRBD1 (6 bases). The CDR3 sequence is 17 residues long. Germline CDR1 LGHNA, CDR2 YSLEER. Trimming shortened V by 4 bases and J by 2 bases, and 17 bases separated the two germline ends. In DNA, the CDR3 is TGCGCCAGCAGCCGGGGTAGGACAGTCGCTAACACCGGGGAGCTGTTTTTT. It translates to CASSRGRTVANTGELFF.

This clonotype was counted many times. CDR3 region: CASSFGVTYEQYF. The CDR3, as DNA: TGTGCCAGCAGCTTCGGCGTAACCTACGAGCAGTACTTC. J is TRBJ2-7 and V is TRBV7-2; D remains unclear. The length of the CDR3 is 13 residues. V lost 3 bases and J lost 2, with 8 bases in between. CDR1 and CDR2 from the germline V gene are SGHTA and FQGNSA.

This clonotype turned up a few times. CDR3 DNA: TGTGCCAGCAGCTTGAGTTTCGAAGGCTATAGCAATCAGCCCCAGCATTTT. Translation: CASSLSFEGYSNQPQHF. The rearrangement links TRBV7-9 to TRBJ1-5; the D is unclear. CDR3 length equals 17 residues. Germline V gene data show CDR1 as SEHNR and CDR2 as FQNEAQ (reference sequence). The ends were cut back, 3 bases at V and 0 bases at J, with 15 bases in the middle.

This clonotype came up a few times. The V gene is TRBV20-1, the J gene TRBJ2-5; D is unresolved. CDR3 length: 13 amino acids. From germline, CDR1 is DFQATT and CDR2 SNEGSKA (reference sequence). The V end lost 0 bases, the J end lost 2 bases, and 7 bases lay between the germline ends. The chain's CDR3 is CSARDVIQETQYF. The CDR3 region has the DNA TGCAGTGCTAGAGATGTCATACAAGAGACCCAGTACTTC.

The V call is TRBV4-1, the J call TRBJ2-1; D is tentatively TRBD1 or TRBD2 (5 bases each). The CDR3 loop spans 14 amino acids. V lost 4 bases to trimming and J lost 8 bases, with 15 bases between them. In germline, CDR1 is MGHRA, CDR2 YSYEKL. CDR3 in amino acids: CASSLQAGGHEQFF. CDR3 sequence (DNA): TGCGCCAGCAGCCTACAGGCCGGAGGTCATGAGCAGTTCTTC.

Notes on this clonotype: An end of the junction differs from the germline gene, which may be a read error. The chain links TRBV7-2 to TRBJ2-1; the D call may be TRBD1 or TRBD2 (5 bases each). Germline V lookup: CDR1 SGHTA, CDR2 FQGNSA. The CDR3 is made up of 15 amino acids. The CDR3 reads CVSSLGPGSYNEQFF. The CDR3 DNA sequence: TGTGTCAGCAGCCTGGGACCGGGATCCTACAATGAGCAGTTCTTC.

The rearrangement uses TRBV12-3 or TRBV12-4 and TRBJ2-3; tentative D call: TRBD2 (6 bases). The CDR3 has 14 residues. Trimming took 3 bases from V and 4 from J, leaving 11 bases between them. CDR3 coding DNA: TGTGCCAGCAGTTTCGGGGGATTCTCAGATACGCAGTATTTT. It specifies CASSFGGFSDTQYF.

This clonotype was detected many times. The chain employs TRBV27 and TRBJ1-1; 7 nucleotides match TRBD1. In germline, CDR1 is MNHEY, CDR2 SMNVEV (reference sequence). There are 15 residues in the CDR3. Trimming took 5 bases from V and 0 from J; bases not matched to a gene: 6. CDR3 loop: CASSPWTGLNTEAFF. The CDR3 nucleotides read TGTGCCAGCAGTCCGTGGACAGGTCTGAACACTGAAGCTTTCTTT.

Turning to this clonotype: A junction boundary mismatches the germline segment, possibly from a read error. The CDR3 nucleotides read TGCAATGCTCCGGCTGGAGAAAGATACACCGGGGAGCTGTTTTTT. Amino acid sequence: CNAPAGERYTGELFF. The V gene is TRBV20-1, the J gene TRBJ2-2; D is unclear. Per the germline V gene, CDR1 is DFQATT and CDR2 is SNEGSKA (reference sequence). The length of the CDR3 is 15 residues.

On this clonotype itself: A junction end diverges from the germline sequence, so it may reflect a read error. V is TRBV6-1 and J is TRBJ2-1, with D perhaps TRBD1 (7 bases). The CDR3 is made up of 16 amino acids. Germline V lookup: CDR1 MNHNS, CDR2 SASEGT. CDR3 protein: CAGSDGGTAGRDEQFF. The CDR3 DNA sequence: TGTGCCGGCAGTGACGGCGGGACAGCTGGGCGAGATGAGCAGTTCTTC.

The sample holds one count of this clonotype. The chain joins TRBV11-2 to TRBJ2-5; 7 bases agree with TRBD2. The CDR3 spans 15 residues. CDR1 and CDR2 (germline): SGHAT, FQNNGV. Germline trimming cut 6 bases from V and 8 bases from J; bases unmatched to any gene: 15. The chain's CDR3 is CASRDTRGTGGTQYF. The CDR3 nucleotides are TGTGCCAGCAGGGATACGCGGGGGACCGGAGGAACCCAGTACTTC.

The chain is built from TRBV12-3 or TRBV12-4 and TRBJ2-7; no reliable D call. The J call may not be correct, given that the DNA end is closer to TRBJ2-5. The CDR3 consists of 13 residues. CDR3 bases: TGTGCCAGCAGTTCTGGACGGGTTGAGACCCAGTACTTC. Encoded protein: CASSSGRVETQYF.

The chain links TRBV12-3 or TRBV12-4 to TRBJ2-1; 8 bases fit TRBD2. V was clipped by 6 bases and J by 0 bases; unmatched bases: 13. This CDR3 is built from 18 residues. The CDR3 loop reads CASSLRGRIPRSYNEQFF. CDR3 nucleotides: TGTGCCAGCAGCCTGCGCGGGAGGATCCCACGCTCCTACAATGAGCAGTTCTTC.